These 19 T cell receptor beta chains originate from one sample sequenced in a study of T cell repertoires in cytomegalovirus infection. No antigens are known for them. TCRdb reanalysed the reads using MiXCR and keeps one entry per CDR3 protein. Of some 700,000 distinct CDR3 sequences in the sample, around a third are singletons; the top ten hold about 20%. This material consisted of cultured PBMCs, taken from culture after CMV antigen stimulation. The receptors shown here come from a human donor in good health (CMV status not recorded). Some clones in this sample may be carry-over from other donors' samples.

This clonotype was seen ten or more times. The V gene is TRBV7-2, the J gene TRBJ2-3; the D is unclear. The V end was cut by 0 bases, the J end by 0 bases, with 4 bases between. The CDR3 contains 14 residues. Germline loops: CDR1 SGHTA, CDR2 FQGNSA. CDR3 DNA: TGTGCCAGCAGCTTAGCGCATAGCACAGATACGCAGTATTTT. It specifies CASSLAHSTDTQYF.

Comment on this clonotype: This could be a read error, since a much larger clone is one nucleotide away. V and J are TRBV20-1 and TRBJ2-3, with D uncertain. Germline CDR1 reads DFQATT; CDR2 reads SNEGSKA (reference sequence). The CDR3 contains 15 residues. Trimming removed 7 bases from V and 1 base from J, with 18 bases in between. The CDR3 loop is CSVRTGGARTDTQYF. The CDR3, as DNA: TGCAGTGTGAGGACGGGCGGAGCACGCACAGATACGCAGTATTTT.

This clonotype was counted between two and nine times. This rearrangement joins TRBV27 to TRBJ2-7; D gene ambiguous. This CDR3 contains 18 residues. The ends were cut back, 4 bases at V and 4 bases at J, with 26 bases in the middle. From germline, CDR1 is MNHEY and CDR2 SMNVEV (reference sequence). DNA for the CDR3: TGTGCCAGCAGTTCCCCCACTTCAGTGGCCGCTTATCCTTACGAGCAGTACTTC. Its protein is CASSSPTSVAAYPYEQYF.

This clonotype was picked up a small number of times. The V and J genes are TRBV11-2 and TRBJ2-2; 9 bases are shared with TRBD2. CDR1 and CDR2 from the germline V gene are SGHAT and FQNNGV. V trimming: 4 bases; J trimming: 4 bases; junction bases outside the gene matches: 10. This CDR3 has 17 residues. The CDR3 loop is CASSWGGLAQVTGELFF. The DNA for the CDR3 is TGTGCCAGCAGCTGGGGGGGACTAGCTCAGGTCACCGGGGAGCTGTTTTTT.

The rearrangement uses TRBV9 and TRBJ1-4, with a tentative D call TRBD1 (6 bases). The germline V gene encodes CDR1 SGDLS and CDR2 YYNGEE. Trimming took off 4 bases at V and 6 bases at J, with 16 bases between the two ends. This CDR3 comprises 15 residues. The CDR3: CASSLGGARDEKLFF. The CDR3 DNA reads TGTGCCAGCAGCCTAGGGGGGGCGCGGGATGAAAAACTGTTTTTT.

The chain couples TRBV7-2 to TRBJ2-1; no reliable D call. Germline CDR1 reads SGHTA; CDR2 reads FQGNSA. The V gene lost 4 bases and the J gene lost 4 bases, with 8 bases spanning the gap. This CDR3 is built from 13 residues. As DNA, the CDR3 is TGTGCCAGCAGCTACACCACGTACAATGAGCAGTTCTTC. Encoded protein: CASSYTTYNEQFF.

The gene calls are TRBV20-1 and TRBJ2-5; TRBD2 is a possible D gene (6 bases). CDR1 and CDR2 (germline): DFQATT, SNEGSKA (reference sequence). CDR3 size: 12 residues. CDR3 amino acids: CSPTRGQETQYF. The CDR3 DNA is TGCAGCCCTACCCGGGGGCAAGAGACCCAGTACTTC.

There are a few counts of this clonotype. The chain combines TRBV5-4 with TRBJ1-1, with D possibly TRBD1 on 6 matching bases. The CDR3 length is 16 residues. The germline CDR1 and CDR2 sequences are SGHNT and YYREEE (reference sequence). Trimming left V 4 bases short and J 1 base short, with 17 bases between. This CDR3 reads CASSPLGGGGNTEAFF. CDR3 DNA sequence: TGTGCCAGCAGCCCCTTGGGGGGCGGGGGGAACACTGAAGCTTTCTTT.

The chain is built from TRBV6-1 and TRBJ2-7; tentatively, D is TRBD2 (6 bases). V lost 4 bases to trimming and J lost 5 bases, with 21 bases between them. The CDR3 extends over 16 amino acids. The germline V gene has CDR1 MNHNS and CDR2 SASEGT. This CDR3 reads CASSGGEAQKGHEQYF. The CDR3 coding sequence is TGTGCCAGCAGTGGGGGGGAGGCCCAGAAGGGGCACGAGCAGTACTTC.

This clonotype was picked up a small number of times. The V and J genes are TRBV20-1 and TRBJ2-5; D may correspond to TRBD1 or TRBD2 (6 bases each). Trimming stripped 6 bases from V and 1 base from J, with 12 bases between. CDR3 size: 13 residues. CDR1 and CDR2 (germline): DFQATT, SNEGSKA (reference sequence). CDR3 sequence: CSAKGGGQETQYF. The CDR3, as DNA: TGCAGTGCCAAGGGGGGTGGCCAAGAGACCCAGTACTTC.

This chain links TRBV7-8 with TRBJ2-7; a possible D gene is TRBD2 (5 bases). Germline loops: CDR1 SGHVS, CDR2 FQNEAQ. The CDR3 sequence is 16 residues long. Trimming cost V 2 bases and J 0 bases, with 14 bases left between them. The CDR3 nucleotides are TGTGCCAGCAGCTTAAATTGGAGGTACATCTCCTACGAGCAGTACTTC. It encodes CASSLNWRYISYEQYF.

The chain carries TRBV7-2 and TRBJ1-2; TRBD1 matches at 7 bases. This CDR3 has 13 residues. J was trimmed by 7 bases and V by 4 bases; bases with no gene match: 6. The germline CDR1 and CDR2 sequences are SGHTA and FQGNSA. CDR3 sequence reads: CASSSTGSSGYTF. The CDR3 coding sequence is TGTGCCAGCAGCTCGACAGGGTCGAGTGGCTACACCTTC.

This clonotype was counted only a few times. At one end the junction does not follow the germline gene, possibly because of a read error. V usage is TRBV6-2 or TRBV6-3 and J usage is TRBJ2-2, with no clear D. The CDR3 is 14 residues long. Germline V gene sequence: CDR1 MNHEY, CDR2 SVGEGT. The CDR3 nucleotides read TGTGCCAGCAGTTACACGGCGACCACCTTGGAGCGGTTTTTT. This encodes CASSYTATTLERFF.

This clonotype was detected only a few times. The V call is TRBV7-2, the J call TRBJ1-1; a possible D gene is TRBD1 (6 bases). V was cut by 7 bases and J by 5 bases, with 11 bases left in between. Germline CDR1 is SGHTA and CDR2 is FQGNSA. CDR3 length: 12 amino acids. CDR3: CASTTGWTEAFF. DNA for the CDR3: TGTGCCAGCACCACAGGGTGGACTGAAGCTTTCTTT.

The CDR3 coding sequence is TGCGCCAGCAGCCAAGTGCTAGGGACAGGGAGATTTGGCTCCTACGAGCAGTACTTC. Translating gives CASSQVLGTGRFGSYEQYF. The rearrangement links TRBV4-1 to TRBJ2-7; 9 bases agree with TRBD1. The CDR3 consists of 19 residues. CDR1 and CDR2 (germline): MGHRA, YSYEKL. After removal of 1 base from V and 0 bases from J, the junction contained 13 bases not matched to a gene.

This clonotype has only one observation. Germline and junction disagree at one end, which may indicate a read error. This chain connects TRBV27 to TRBJ2-7, with D possibly called TRBD1 or TRBD2 (5 bases each). The CDR3 consists of 13 residues. The V gene's germline CDR1 is MNHEY and CDR2 SMNVEV (reference sequence). The CDR3 DNA is TGTGCCAGCAGTTCCCACTTAAATGGGGACCGCGATTTC. Translated: CASSSHLNGDRDF.

This clonotype was seen repeatedly, ten times or more. The chain links TRBV7-2 to TRBJ2-7; 7 bases match TRBD1. The CDR3 contains 16 residues. Germline trimming cut 1 base from V and 0 bases from J; bases unmatched to any gene: 6. The germline CDR1 and CDR2 sequences are SGHTA and FQGNSA. This CDR3 is CASSLGWGQSSYEQYF. CDR3 in DNA: TGTGCCAGCAGCTTAGGGTGGGGACAGTCCTCCTACGAGCAGTACTTC.

V and J are TRBV12-5 and TRBJ2-1; 11 positions agree with TRBD2. CDR1 is LGHNT and CDR2 is FRNRAP in the germline V gene. The CDR3 runs to 14 residues. V lost 5 bases and J lost 5; bases outside the gene matches: 2. CDR3 bases: TGTGCTAGTGGTCTTAGCGGGGGGGACAATGAGCAGTTCTTC. Its translation is CASGLSGGDNEQFF.

The rearrangement joins TRBV7-6 to TRBJ2-5, with 10 bases aligning to TRBD2. The CDR3 runs 19 residues. From germline, CDR1 is SGHVS and CDR2 FNYEAQ. The V gene end was trimmed by 0 bases and the J gene end by 7 bases; junction bases not matched to a gene: 17. CDR3 region: CASSLAPLSGGIFRWTQYF. The CDR3 DNA reads as TGTGCCAGCAGCTTAGCGCCCCTTAGCGGGGGGATCTTCCGGTGGACCCAGTACTTC.